There are many counts of the clone carrying this TCR beta chain. As yet, its antigen is unknown. Axillary draining lymph nodes of breast cancer patients supplied the node samples. Unmatched junction bases numbered 2, after V lost 4 bases and J lost 5 bases. Looked up from germline, CDR1 is LNHDA and CDR2 is SQIVND (reference sequence). The CDR3 length is 14 residues. The sample belongs to a study of breast tumors, draining lymph nodes, adjacent tissues. Findings and caveats of the study: The data were judged consistent with most tumor T cells coming from lymph node and expanding in tumor.

Via MiXCR, TCRdb re-called the multiplex PCR reads, giving one row per CDR3 protein. The sample lists fewer than 250,000 distinct CDR3 sequences; less than 40% were seen once. Sequencing was carried out using axillary lymph node tissue. The sequence was obtained from a female donor with breast cancer. Some clones in this sample may be carry-over from other donors' samples. The chain recombines TRBV19 with TRBJ1-5; 10 bases are a match to TRBD1. CDR3 in DNA: TGTGCCAGTAGTAGGACAGGGGGAGATCAGCCCCAGCATTTT. Protein sequence: CASSRTGGDQPQHF. The entire variable domain, with the rest obtained from reference TRBV19 and TRBJ1-5, is as follows: DGGITQSPKYLFRKEGQNVTLSCEQNLNHDAMYWYRQDPGQGLRLIYYSQIVNDFQKGDIAEGYSVSREKKESFPLTVTSAQKNPTAFYLCASSRTGGDQPQHFGDGTRLSIL.